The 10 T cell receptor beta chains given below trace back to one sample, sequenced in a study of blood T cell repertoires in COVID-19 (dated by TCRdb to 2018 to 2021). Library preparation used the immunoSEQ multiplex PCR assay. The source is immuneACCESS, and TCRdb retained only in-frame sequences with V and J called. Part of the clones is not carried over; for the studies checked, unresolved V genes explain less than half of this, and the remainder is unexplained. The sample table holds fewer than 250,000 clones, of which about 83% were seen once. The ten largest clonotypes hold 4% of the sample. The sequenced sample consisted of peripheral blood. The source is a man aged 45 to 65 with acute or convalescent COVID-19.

The CDR3 protein is CASSATASEFF. CDR3 sequence (DNA): TGTGCCAGCAGCGCGACGGCTAGTGAGTTCTTC. The V call is TRBV5-6, the J call TRBJ2-1, with D hard to call. The CDR3 loop spans 11 amino acids. CDR1 is SGHDT, CDR2 YYEEEE, per germline. Trimming cost V 4 bases and J 14 bases, with 13 bases left between them.

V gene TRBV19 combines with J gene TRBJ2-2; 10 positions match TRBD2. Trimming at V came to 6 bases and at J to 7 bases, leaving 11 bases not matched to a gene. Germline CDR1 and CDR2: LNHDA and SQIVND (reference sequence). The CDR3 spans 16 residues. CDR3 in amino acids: CASSTKSGRAFGELFF. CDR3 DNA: TGTGCCAGTAGCACCAAGAGCGGGAGGGCCTTCGGGGAGCTGTTTTTT.

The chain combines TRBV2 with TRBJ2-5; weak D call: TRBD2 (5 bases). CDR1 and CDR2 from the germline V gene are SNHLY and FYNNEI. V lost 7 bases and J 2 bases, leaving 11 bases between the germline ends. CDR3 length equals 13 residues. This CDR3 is CASTSSEQETQYF. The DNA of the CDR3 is TGTGCCAGCACCAGTAGCGAGCAAGAGACCCAGTACTTC.

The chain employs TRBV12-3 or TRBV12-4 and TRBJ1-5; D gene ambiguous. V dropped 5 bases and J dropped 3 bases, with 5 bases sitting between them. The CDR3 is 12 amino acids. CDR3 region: CASSPLNQPQHF. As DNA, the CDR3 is TGTGCCAGCAGTCCTCTCAATCAGCCCCAGCATTTT.

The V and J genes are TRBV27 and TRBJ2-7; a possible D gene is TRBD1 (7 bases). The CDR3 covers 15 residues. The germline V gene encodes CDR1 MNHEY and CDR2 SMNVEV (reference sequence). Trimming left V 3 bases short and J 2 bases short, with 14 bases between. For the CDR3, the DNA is TGTGCCAGCAGTTTCGTGGCAGGGGGGACCTACGAGCAGTACTTC. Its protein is CASSFVAGGTYEQYF.

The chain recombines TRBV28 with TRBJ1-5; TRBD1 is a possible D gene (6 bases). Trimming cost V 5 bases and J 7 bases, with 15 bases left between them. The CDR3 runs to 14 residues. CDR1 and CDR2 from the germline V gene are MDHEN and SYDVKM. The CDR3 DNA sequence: TGTGCCAGCAGTATAGACAGGAGGTCCCAGCCCCAGCATTTT. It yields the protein CASSIDRRSQPQHF. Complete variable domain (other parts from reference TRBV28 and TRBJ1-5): DVKVTQSSRYLVKRTGEKVFLECVQDMDHENMFWYRQDPGLGLRLIYFSYDVKMKEKGDIPEGYSVSREKKERFSLILESASTNQTSMYLCASSIDRRSQPQHFGDGTRLSIL.

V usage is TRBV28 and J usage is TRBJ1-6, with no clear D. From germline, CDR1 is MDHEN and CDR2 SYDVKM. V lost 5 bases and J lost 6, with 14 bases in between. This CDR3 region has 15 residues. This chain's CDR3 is CASSPTRTGNSPLHF. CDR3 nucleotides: TGTGCCAGCAGTCCTACCCGAACCGGTAATTCACCCCTCCACTTT.

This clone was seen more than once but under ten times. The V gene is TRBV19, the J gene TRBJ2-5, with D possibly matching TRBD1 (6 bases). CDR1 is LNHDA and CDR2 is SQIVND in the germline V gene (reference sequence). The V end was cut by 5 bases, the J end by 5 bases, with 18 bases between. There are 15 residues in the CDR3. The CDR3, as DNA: TGTGCCAGTAGTGGGTCGGGGCAGGGGAGTGAGACCCAGTACTTC. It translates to CASSGSGQGSETQYF.

In DNA, the CDR3 is TGTGCCAGCAGTCCCCAAAGTCCCCCGATCGGTGGCTACACCTTC. Translated, it gives CASSPQSPPIGGYTF. This chain connects TRBV6-5 to TRBJ1-2; D gene unclear. The CDR3 is 15 residues long. In germline, CDR1 is MNHEY, CDR2 SVGAGI. V dropped 5 bases and J dropped 7 bases, with 20 bases sitting between them.

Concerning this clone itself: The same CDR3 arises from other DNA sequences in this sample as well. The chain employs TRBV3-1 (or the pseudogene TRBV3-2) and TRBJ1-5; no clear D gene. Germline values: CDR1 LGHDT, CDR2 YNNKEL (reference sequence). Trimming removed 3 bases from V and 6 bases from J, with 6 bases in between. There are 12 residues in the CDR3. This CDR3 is CASSQGGQPQHF. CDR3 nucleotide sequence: TGTGCCAGCAGCCAGGGAGGTCAGCCCCAGCATTTT.